The 2 T cell receptor beta chains listed next were all sequenced from one sample in a study of blood T cell repertoires in COVID-19. Method: immunoSEQ multiplex PCR; TCRdb's copy keeps in-frame clones and lacks some. The sample records about 440,000 clones, nearly 90% being singletons. Sequenced: PBMCs or T cells enriched from blood (not recorded which). Receptors originate from a woman in her late teens or twenties with acute COVID-19.

The chain employs TRBV5-1 and TRBJ2-7; D is undetermined. Germline V gives CDR1 SGHRS, CDR2 YFSETQ. CDR3 length: 12 residues. V shed 4 bases and J shed 2 bases, with 7 bases lying between them. CDR3 residues: CASSGRAYEQYF. CDR3 DNA sequence: TGCGCCAGCAGCGGGCGCGCCTACGAGCAGTACTTC. The full variable domain, in which reference TRBV5-1 and TRBJ2-7 provide the parts outside the CDR3, is KAGVTQTPRYLIKTRGQQVTLSCSPISGHRSVSWYQQTPGQGLQFLFEYFSETQRNKGNFPGRFSGRQFSNSRSEMNVSTLELGDSALYLCASSGRAYEQYFGPGTRLTVT.

The rearrangement links TRBV5-6 to TRBJ1-1; 8 bases agree with TRBD1. This CDR3 region has 15 residues. Germline CDR1 reads SGHDT; CDR2 reads YYEEEE. With V trimmed by 3 bases and J by 4 bases, 8 bases remained unmatched. DNA of the CDR3: TGTGCCAGCAGCTGGGGACAGGTCGGAGGCACTGAAGCTTTCTTT. As protein: CASSWGQVGGTEAFF.